A selection of T cell receptor beta chains follows, all from one sample in a study of blood T cells in healthy people across ages. MiXCR was run by TCRdb on the 5' RACE reads, yielding one entry per CDR3 protein. There are 1 million to 1.2 million distinct CDR3 sequences in the sample; under 40% occur only once, and around 13% lies in the top ten. Input material: blood. All receptors derive from a man aged 18 to 29 in good health. Both conserved end residues are part of each CDR3. A D gene is named only where the DNA matches it firmly. Not every row has a clone size; where given, it reads once, few, many or a size class.

j_gene: TRBJ2-4
d_gene: TRBD1
abundance: few
len: 16
v_gene: TRBV4-1
CDR3nt: TGCGCCAGCAGCTCCGGACAGGGGCTAGCCAAAAACATTCAGTACTTC
CDR3aa: CASSSGQGLAKNIQYF

j_gene: TRBJ1-4
d_gene: NA
abundance: many
len: 12
v_gene: TRBV6-6
CDR3nt: TGTGCCAGCAGTTACGGCGGTGAAAAACTGTTTTTT
CDR3aa: CASSYGGEKLFF

j_gene: TRBJ1-2
d_gene: TRBD1
abundance: few
len: 14
v_gene: TRBV10-3
CDR3nt: TGTGCCATCAGCAGACAGGGGTGGGACTATGGCTACACCTTC
CDR3aa: CAISRQGWDYGYTF

j_gene: TRBJ1-5
d_gene: NA
abundance: few
len: 14
v_gene: TRBV4-1
CDR3nt: TGCGCCAGCAGCCCCAAAAGGGGAATCCAGCCCCAGCATTTT
CDR3aa: CASSPKRGIQPQHF

j_gene: TRBJ1-2
d_gene: NA
abundance: NA
len: 17
v_gene: TRBV4-3
CDR3nt: TGCGCCAGCAGCCAATGGGGGGACACTCACTCTAACTATGGCTACACCTTC
CDR3aa: CASSQWGDTHSNYGYTF

j_gene: TRBJ2-3
d_gene: NA
abundance: NA
len: 15
v_gene: TRBV7-9
CDR3nt: TGTGCCAGCAACCGCGGCGGGATGAGCACAGATACGCAGTATTTT
CDR3aa: CASNRGGMSTDTQYF

j_gene: TRBJ1-5
d_gene: NA
abundance: few
len: 15
v_gene: TRBV3-1
CDR3nt: TGTGCCAGCACCTCAAGCGGGAGTGGCAATCAGCCCCAGCATTTT
CDR3aa: CASTSSGSGNQPQHF

j_gene: TRBJ1-1
d_gene: NA
abundance: many
len: 14
v_gene: TRBV21-1
CDR3nt: TGTGCCAGCAGCAATAGGGAGGCAAACACTGAAGCTTTCTTT
CDR3aa: CASSNREANTEAFF

j_gene: TRBJ2-7
d_gene: TRBD2
abundance: NA
len: 16
v_gene: TRBV3-1
CDR3nt: TGTGCCAGCAGCCCGGTGACTAGCGGGGGGCCGTACGAGCAGTACTTC
CDR3aa: CASSPVTSGGPYEQYF

j_gene: TRBJ1-5
d_gene: NA
abundance: NA
len: 14
v_gene: TRBV12-5
CDR3nt: TGTGCTAGTGGTTTCGGTGATAGGAATCAGCCCCAGCATTTT
CDR3aa: CASGFGDRNQPQHF

j_gene: TRBJ2-1
d_gene: NA
abundance: NA
len: 16
v_gene: TRBV6-5
CDR3nt: TGTGCCAGCAGCCGCTCGCCGGGACCCGGATACAATGAGCAGTTCTTC
CDR3aa: CASSRSPGPGYNEQFF

j_gene: TRBJ1-2
d_gene: TRBD1
abundance: NA
len: 12
v_gene: TRBV18
CDR3nt: TGTGCCGGCTCAACGGACAGGGTTGGCTACACCTTC
CDR3aa: CAGSTDRVGYTF

j_gene: TRBJ2-7
d_gene: NA
abundance: NA
len: 13
v_gene: TRBV10-3
CDR3nt: TGTGCCATGGGGCGGGGGCCTCTCTACGAGCAGTACTTC
CDR3aa: CAMGRGPLYEQYF

j_gene: TRBJ2-3
d_gene: TRBD1
abundance: NA
len: 15
v_gene: TRBV28
CDR3nt: TGTGCCAGCAGTGTGCCGGGACAGGGCACAGATACGCAGTATTTT
CDR3aa: CASSVPGQGTDTQYF

j_gene: TRBJ2-1
d_gene: TRBD2
abundance: NA
len: 16
v_gene: TRBV20-1
CDR3nt: TGCAGTGCTAGAGATTACGCTAGCGGGAGTAGGAATGAGCAGTTCTTC
CDR3aa: CSARDYASGSRNEQFF

j_gene: TRBJ2-3
d_gene: NA
abundance: NA
len: 16
v_gene: TRBV5-1
CDR3nt: TGCGCCAGCAGCTCGCCGACGGCAGGGAGCACAGATACGCAGTATTTT
CDR3aa: CASSSPTAGSTDTQYF

j_gene: TRBJ2-3
d_gene: NA
abundance: few
len: 16
v_gene: TRBV7-2
CDR3nt: TGTGCCAGCAGCTTAGCGAATAACTGGGCGGGCGATACGCAGTATTTT
CDR3aa: CASSLANNWAGDTQYF

j_gene: TRBJ1-1
d_gene: TRBD1
abundance: NA
len: 15
v_gene: TRBV5-1
CDR3nt: TGCGCCAGCAGCTTGGGAGAGAGCAGGGGGCTTGAAGCTTTCTTT
CDR3aa: CASSLGESRGLEAFF

j_gene: TRBJ2-5
d_gene: NA
abundance: NA
len: 13
v_gene: TRBV28
CDR3nt: TGTGCCGTCCGGGACCCGTACCAAGAGACCCAGTACTTC
CDR3aa: CAVRDPYQETQYF

j_gene: TRBJ2-2
d_gene: TRBD1
abundance: few
len: 18
v_gene: TRBV7-2
CDR3nt: TGTGCCAGCAGCTCGAATCGGGACAGGGGTTCTTTGACCGGGGAGCTGTTTTTT
CDR3aa: CASSSNRDRGSLTGELFF

j_gene: TRBJ1-1
d_gene: NA
abundance: few
len: 13
v_gene: TRBV7-9
CDR3nt: TGTGCCAGCAGCCCGGGACCAGTCGCTGAAGCTTTCTTT
CDR3aa: CASSPGPVAEAFF

j_gene: TRBJ2-5
d_gene: NA
abundance: NA
len: 16
v_gene: TRBV10-3
CDR3nt: TGTGCCATCAGTGACGGCGCCGGAGGAGACCGAGAGACCCAGTACTTC
CDR3aa: CAISDGAGGDRETQYF

j_gene: TRBJ2-1
d_gene: TRBD1
abundance: few
len: 13
v_gene: TRBV10-3
CDR3nt: TGTGCCATCAGAGGGACAGGGGAAGGTGAGCAGTTCTTC
CDR3aa: CAIRGTGEGEQFF

j_gene: TRBJ1-4
d_gene: TRBD1
abundance: few
len: 15
v_gene: TRBV4-3
CDR3nt: TGCGCCAGCAGCCAAGACGAGGGGGCGGTCCGAAAACTGTTTTTT
CDR3aa: CASSQDEGAVRKLFF

j_gene: TRBJ2-2
d_gene: NA
abundance: NA
len: 12
v_gene: TRBV15
CDR3nt: TGTGCCACCAGCAGAGCGACCGGGGAGCTGTTTTTT
CDR3aa: CATSRATGELFF

j_gene: TRBJ2-4
d_gene: NA
abundance: few
len: 14
v_gene: TRBV18
CDR3nt: TGTGCCAGCTCACTGGCGCAGGGGCAAAACATTCAGTACTTC
CDR3aa: CASSLAQGQNIQYF

j_gene: TRBJ2-4
d_gene: TRBD1
abundance: NA
len: 14
v_gene: TRBV27
CDR3nt: TGTGCCAGCAGTTCACAGGGGGCCAAAAACATTCAGTACTTC
CDR3aa: CASSSQGAKNIQYF

j_gene: TRBJ1-2
d_gene: NA
abundance: few
len: 11
v_gene: TRBV29-1
CDR3nt: TGCAGCGTTGAACAGGGCCGGGGCTACACCTTC
CDR3aa: CSVEQGRGYTF

j_gene: TRBJ2-1
d_gene: NA
abundance: NA
len: 16
v_gene: TRBV20-1
CDR3nt: TGCAGTGCTAGAGATTTGGGCGGTAGCTCCTACAATGAGCAGTTCTTC
CDR3aa: CSARDLGGSSYNEQFF

j_gene: TRBJ1-2
d_gene: NA
abundance: NA
len: 13
v_gene: TRBV20-1
CDR3nt: TGCAGTGCTCAGCAGGGGATCAACTATGGCTACACCTTC
CDR3aa: CSAQQGINYGYTF

j_gene: TRBJ2-7
d_gene: NA
abundance: NA
len: 15
v_gene: TRBV6-5
CDR3nt: TGTGCCAGCAGTTACGCGGACGGGGGTTACAATGAGCAGTACTTC
CDR3aa: CASSYADGGYNEQYF